This is a list of T cell receptor beta chains from one sample in a study of T cell changes during pregnancy in multiple sclerosis. Method: immunoSEQ multiplex PCR; TCRdb's copy keeps in-frame clones and lacks some. The data hold about 44,000 clones, with 80% to 95% observed a single time. The material sequenced was CD4+ T cells from peripheral blood mononuclear cells, taken in the first trimester of pregnancy. The receptors originated from a female donor with multiple sclerosis, enrolled in a pregnancy study. CDR3s include the opening cysteine and the closing phenylalanine or tryptophan. D genes are given only for firm matches. The size of a clone is reported for some rows only, either as once, few or many, or as a class for expanded clones.

len | j_gene | v_gene | d_gene | abundance | CDR3aa | CDR3nt
15 | TRBJ1-5 | TRBV7-6 | TRBD1 | NA | CASSLGKGAHQPQHF | TGTGCCAGCAGCTTAGGGAAGGGGGCTCATCAGCCCCAGCATTTT
16 | TRBJ2-3 | TRBV4-3 | NA | NA | CASSQEARGSTDTQYF | TGCGCCAGCAGCCAAGAAGCGCGAGGCAGCACAGATACGCAGTATTTT
14 | TRBJ2-5 | TRBV2 | NA | NA | CASSPRAAQETQYF | TGTGCCAGCAGCCCGAGGGCCGCCCAAGAGACCCAGTACTTC
15 | TRBJ1-2 | TRBV28 | TRBD1 | NA | CASSLLGQGAPGYTF | TGTGCCAGCAGTTTATTAGGACAGGGGGCGCCTGGCTACACCTTC
17 | TRBJ1-1 | TRBV7-2 | TRBD1 | NA | CASSPVTGGWVNTEAFF | TGTGCCAGCAGCCCAGTGACAGGGGGCTGGGTGAACACTGAAGCTTTCTTT
19 | TRBJ2-7 | TRBV10-2 | TRBD2 | NA | CASKTLGLAGVGGIHEQYF | TGCGCCAGCAAAACGCTCGGACTAGCGGGAGTTGGCGGCATCCACGAGCAGTACTTC
14 | TRBJ1-5 | TRBV7-9 | NA | NA | CASSLAGPNQPQHF | TGTGCCAGCAGCTTGGCAGGTCCAAATCAGCCCCAGCATTTT
14 | TRBJ2-4 | TRBV25-1 | TRBD1 | NA | CASSVAGTGNIQYF | TGTGCCAGCAGTGTGGCGGGGACAGGGAACATTCAGTACTTC
14 | TRBJ1-1 | TRBV7-9 | TRBD1 | NA | CASRRQGAGTEAFF | TGTGCCAGCAGGAGACAGGGGGCAGGGACTGAAGCTTTCTTT
12 | TRBJ2-3 | TRBV6-5 | TRBD2 | NA | CATGLAGKSWYF | TGTGCCACAGGACTAGCGGGAAAAAGTTGGTATTTT
19 | TRBJ2-1 | TRBV10-1 | NA | NA | CATYPAGTGAAGGPNEQFF | TGCGCCACCTACCCCGCCGGGACAGGGGCTGCGGGAGGGCCAAATGAGCAGTTCTTC
14 | TRBJ2-1 | TRBV6-5 | NA | NA | CASSYMTAFNEQFF | TGTGCCAGCAGTTACATGACTGCCTTCAATGAGCAGTTCTTC
16 | TRBJ2-5 | TRBV5-1 | TRBD1 | once | CASSSTSGHRGETQYF | TGCGCCAGCAGCTCGACCTCCGGCCACAGGGGAGAGACCCAGTACTTC
14 | TRBJ2-5 | TRBV30 | NA | NA | CAWSEQARFKTQYF | TGTGCCTGGAGTGAGCAGGCCCGTTTCAAGACCCAGTACTTC
15 | TRBJ2-1 | TRBV19 | TRBD1 | NA | CASSTDRGYYNEQFF | TGTGCCAGTAGCACGGACAGGGGATACTACAATGAGCAGTTCTTC
17 | TRBJ2-7 | TRBV28 | NA | NA | CASSSIGTLRSSYEQYF | TGTGCCAGCAGTTCCATCGGGACACTTCGTAGCTCCTACGAGCAGTACTTC
13 | TRBJ2-7 | TRBV27 | NA | NA | CASRRDISYEQYF | TGTGCCAGCAGACGGGACATTTCCTACGAGCAGTACTTC